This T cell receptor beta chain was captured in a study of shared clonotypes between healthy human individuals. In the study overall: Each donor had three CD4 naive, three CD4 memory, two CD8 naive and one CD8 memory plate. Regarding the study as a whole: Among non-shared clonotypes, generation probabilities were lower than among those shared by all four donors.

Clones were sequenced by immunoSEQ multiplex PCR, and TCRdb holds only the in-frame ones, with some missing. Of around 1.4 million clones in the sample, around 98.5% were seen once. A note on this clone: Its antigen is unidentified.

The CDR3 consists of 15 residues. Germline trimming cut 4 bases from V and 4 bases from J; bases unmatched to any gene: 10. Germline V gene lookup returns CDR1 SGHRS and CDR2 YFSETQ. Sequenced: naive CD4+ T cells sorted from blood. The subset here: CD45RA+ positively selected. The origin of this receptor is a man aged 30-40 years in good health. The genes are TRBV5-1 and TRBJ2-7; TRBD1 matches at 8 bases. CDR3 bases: TGCGCCAGCAGCGATACGACAGGGGCTGGTTACGAGCAGTACTTC. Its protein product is CASSDTTGAGYEQYF. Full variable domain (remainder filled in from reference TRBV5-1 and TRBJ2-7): KAGVTQTPRYLIKTRGQQVTLSCSPISGHRSVSWYQQTPGQGLQFLFEYFSETQRNKGNFPGRFSGRQFSNSRSEMNVSTLELGDSALYLCASSDTTGAGYEQYFGPGTRLTVT.